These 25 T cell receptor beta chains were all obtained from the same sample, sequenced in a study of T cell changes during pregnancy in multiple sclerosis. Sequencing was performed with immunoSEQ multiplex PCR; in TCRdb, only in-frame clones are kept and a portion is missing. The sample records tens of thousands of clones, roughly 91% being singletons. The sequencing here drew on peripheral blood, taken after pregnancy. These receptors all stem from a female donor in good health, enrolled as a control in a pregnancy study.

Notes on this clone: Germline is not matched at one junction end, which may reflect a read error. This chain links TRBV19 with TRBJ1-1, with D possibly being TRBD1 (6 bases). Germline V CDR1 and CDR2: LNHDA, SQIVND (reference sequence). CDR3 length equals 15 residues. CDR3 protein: CASSVDTGKAAEAFF. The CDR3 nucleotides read TGTGCCAGTAGTGTAGACACAGGGAAGGCCGCTGAAGCTTTCTTT.

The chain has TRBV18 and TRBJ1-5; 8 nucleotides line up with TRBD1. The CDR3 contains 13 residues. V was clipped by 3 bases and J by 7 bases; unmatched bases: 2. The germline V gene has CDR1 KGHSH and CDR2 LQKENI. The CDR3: CASSPTGDQPQHF. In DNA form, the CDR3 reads TGTGCCAGCTCACCGACAGGGGACCAGCCCCAGCATTTT.

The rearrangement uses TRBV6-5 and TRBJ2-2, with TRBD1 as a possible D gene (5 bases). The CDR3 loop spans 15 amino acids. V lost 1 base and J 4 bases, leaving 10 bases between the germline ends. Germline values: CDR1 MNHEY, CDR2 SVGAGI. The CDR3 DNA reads TGTGCCAGCAGTTACTACAGGAAAAGCACCGGGGAGCTGTTTTTT. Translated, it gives CASSYYRKSTGELFF.

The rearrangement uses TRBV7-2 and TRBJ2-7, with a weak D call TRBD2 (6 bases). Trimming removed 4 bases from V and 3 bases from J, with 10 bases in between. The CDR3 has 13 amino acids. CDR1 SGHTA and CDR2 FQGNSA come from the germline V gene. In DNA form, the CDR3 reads TGTGCCAGCAGCTCGGGGACTCGCTACGAGCAGTACTTC. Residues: CASSSGTRYEQYF.

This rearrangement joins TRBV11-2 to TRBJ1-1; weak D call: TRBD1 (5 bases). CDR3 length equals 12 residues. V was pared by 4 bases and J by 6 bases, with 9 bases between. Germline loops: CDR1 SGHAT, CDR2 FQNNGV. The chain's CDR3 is CASSSRQPEAFF. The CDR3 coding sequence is TGTGCCAGCAGCTCTCGACAGCCTGAAGCTTTCTTT.

This CDR3 reads CASSLAKTSGGTDTQYF. As DNA, the CDR3 is TGTGCCAGCAGCTTAGCGAAGACTAGCGGGGGAACAGATACGCAGTATTTT. The chain has TRBV11-2 and TRBJ2-3; TRBD2 matches at 12 bases. The germline CDR1 and CDR2 sequences are SGHAT and FQNNGV. CDR3 size: 17 residues. V lost 1 base and J lost 3; bases outside the gene matches: 5.

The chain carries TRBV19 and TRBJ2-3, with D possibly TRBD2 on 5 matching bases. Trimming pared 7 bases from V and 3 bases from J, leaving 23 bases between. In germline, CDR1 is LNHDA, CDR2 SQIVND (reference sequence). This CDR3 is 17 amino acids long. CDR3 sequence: CASTHTPRQPGTDTQYF. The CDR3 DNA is TGTGCCAGTACCCATACCCCTCGGCAACCGGGGACAGATACGCAGTATTTT.

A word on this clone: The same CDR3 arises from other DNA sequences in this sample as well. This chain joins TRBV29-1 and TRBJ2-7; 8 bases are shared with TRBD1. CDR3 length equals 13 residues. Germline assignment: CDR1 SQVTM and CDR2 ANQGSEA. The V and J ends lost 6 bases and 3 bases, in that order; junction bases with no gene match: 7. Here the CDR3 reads CSVPTGDRYEQYF. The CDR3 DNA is TGCAGCGTGCCGACAGGGGATCGCTACGAGCAGTACTTC.

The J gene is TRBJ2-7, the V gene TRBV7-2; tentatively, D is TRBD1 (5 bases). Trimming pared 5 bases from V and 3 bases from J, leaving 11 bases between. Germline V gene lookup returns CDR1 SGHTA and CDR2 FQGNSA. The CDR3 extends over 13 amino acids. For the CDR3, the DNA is TGTGCCAGCAGCCAGACAGCCTACTACGAGCAGTACTTC. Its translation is CASSQTAYYEQYF. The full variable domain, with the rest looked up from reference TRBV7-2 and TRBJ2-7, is GAGVSQSPSNKVTEKGKDVELRCDPISGHTALYWYRQSLGQGLEFLIYFQGNSAPDKSGLPSDRFSAERTGGSVSTLTIQRTQQEDSAVYLCASSQTAYYEQYFGPGTRLTVT.

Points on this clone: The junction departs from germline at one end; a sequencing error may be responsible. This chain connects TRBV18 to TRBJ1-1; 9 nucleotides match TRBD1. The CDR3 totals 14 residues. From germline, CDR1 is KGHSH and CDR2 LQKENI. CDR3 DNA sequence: TGTGCCAGCTCCCCACAGGGGGCGAACACTGAAGCTTTCTTT. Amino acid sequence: CASSPQGANTEAFF. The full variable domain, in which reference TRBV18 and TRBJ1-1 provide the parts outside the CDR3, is NAGVMQNPRHLVRRRGQEARLRCSPMKGHSHVYWYRQLPEEGLKFMVYLQKENIIDESGMPKERFSAEFPKEGPSILRIQQVVRGDSAAYFCASSPQGANTEAFFGQGTRLTVV.

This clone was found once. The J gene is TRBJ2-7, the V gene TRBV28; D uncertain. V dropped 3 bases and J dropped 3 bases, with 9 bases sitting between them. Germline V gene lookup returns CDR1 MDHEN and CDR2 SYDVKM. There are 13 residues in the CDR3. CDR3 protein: CASSFPSLYEQYF. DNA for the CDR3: TGTGCCAGCAGTTTCCCCAGTCTCTACGAGCAGTACTTC.

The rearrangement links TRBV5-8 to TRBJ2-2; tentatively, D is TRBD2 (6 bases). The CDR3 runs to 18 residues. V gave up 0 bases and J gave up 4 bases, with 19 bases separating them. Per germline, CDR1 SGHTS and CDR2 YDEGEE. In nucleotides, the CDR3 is TGTGCCAGCAGCTTGGCCTTGGCTCCAGGGCGGGGCACCGGGGAGCTGTTTTTT. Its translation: CASSLALAPGRGTGELFF.

The CDR3 region is CASSKESGYGYTF. The CDR3 DNA reads as TGCGCCAGCAGCAAGGAGAGTGGGTATGGCTACACCTTC. The chain is built from TRBV5-1 and TRBJ1-2; D remains unclear. The CDR3 is 13 residues long. The V gene's germline CDR1 is SGHRS and CDR2 YFSETQ. Trimming left V 4 bases short and J 5 bases short, with 12 bases between.

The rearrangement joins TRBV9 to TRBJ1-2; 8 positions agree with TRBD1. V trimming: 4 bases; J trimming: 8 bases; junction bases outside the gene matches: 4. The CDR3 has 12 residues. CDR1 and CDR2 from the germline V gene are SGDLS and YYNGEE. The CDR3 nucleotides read TGTGCCAGCAGCCTCCCAGGGGGCGGCTACACCTTC. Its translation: CASSLPGGGYTF.

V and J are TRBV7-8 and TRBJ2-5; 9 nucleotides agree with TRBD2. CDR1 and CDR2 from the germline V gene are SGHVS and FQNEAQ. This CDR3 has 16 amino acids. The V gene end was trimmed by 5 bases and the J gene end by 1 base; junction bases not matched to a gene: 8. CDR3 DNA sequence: TGTGCCAGCAGCAAAAGAGAGCGGGGGGTCCAAGAGACCCAGTACTTC. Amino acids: CASSKRERGVQETQYF.

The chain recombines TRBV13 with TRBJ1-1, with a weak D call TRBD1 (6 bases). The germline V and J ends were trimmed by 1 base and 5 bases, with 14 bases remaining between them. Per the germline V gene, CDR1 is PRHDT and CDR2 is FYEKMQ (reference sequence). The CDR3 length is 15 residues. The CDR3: CASSLEATGGTEAFF. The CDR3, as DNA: TGTGCCAGCAGCTTAGAAGCGACAGGCGGAACTGAAGCTTTCTTT.

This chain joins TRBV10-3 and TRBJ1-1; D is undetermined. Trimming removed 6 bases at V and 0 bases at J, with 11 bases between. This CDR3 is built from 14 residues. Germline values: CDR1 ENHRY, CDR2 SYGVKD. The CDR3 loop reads CAIRAREMNTEAFF. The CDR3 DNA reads TGTGCCATCAGAGCGAGGGAGATGAACACTGAAGCTTTCTTT.

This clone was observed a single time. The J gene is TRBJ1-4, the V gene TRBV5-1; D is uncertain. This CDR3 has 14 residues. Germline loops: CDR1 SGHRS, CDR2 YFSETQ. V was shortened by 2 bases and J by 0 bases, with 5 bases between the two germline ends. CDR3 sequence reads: CASSFGATNEKLFF. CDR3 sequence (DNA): TGCGCCAGCAGCTTCGGGGCAACTAATGAAAAACTGTTTTTT.

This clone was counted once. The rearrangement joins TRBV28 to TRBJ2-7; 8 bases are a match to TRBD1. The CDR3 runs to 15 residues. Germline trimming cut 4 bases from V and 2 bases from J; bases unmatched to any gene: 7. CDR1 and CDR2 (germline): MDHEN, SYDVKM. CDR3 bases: TGTGCCAGCAGTTCAGCAGGACAGGGACCCTACGAGCAGTACTTC. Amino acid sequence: CASSSAGQGPYEQYF. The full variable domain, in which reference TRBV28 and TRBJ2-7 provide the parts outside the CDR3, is DVKVTQSSRYLVKRTGEKVFLECVQDMDHENMFWYRQDPGLGLRLIYFSYDVKMKEKGDIPEGYSVSREKKERFSLILESASTNQTSMYLCASSSAGQGPYEQYFGPGTRLTVT.

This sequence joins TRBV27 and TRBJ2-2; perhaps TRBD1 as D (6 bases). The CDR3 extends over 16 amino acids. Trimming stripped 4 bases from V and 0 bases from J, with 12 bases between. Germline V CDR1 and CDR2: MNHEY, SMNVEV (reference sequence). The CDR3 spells CASSSFEGANTGELFF. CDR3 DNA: TGTGCCAGCAGTTCGTTCGAGGGGGCGAACACCGGGGAGCTGTTTTTT.

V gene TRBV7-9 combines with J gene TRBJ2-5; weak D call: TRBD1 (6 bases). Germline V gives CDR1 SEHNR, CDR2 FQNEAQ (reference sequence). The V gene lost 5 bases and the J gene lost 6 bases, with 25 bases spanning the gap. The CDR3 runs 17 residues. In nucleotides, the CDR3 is TGTGCCAGCAGCCGACCGAGAAGACAGGATCTTCAAAAGACCCAGTACTTC. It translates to CASSRPRRQDLQKTQYF. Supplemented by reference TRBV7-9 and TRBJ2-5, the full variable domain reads DTGVSQNPRHKITKRGQNVTFRCDPISEHNRLYWYRQTLGQGPEFLTYFQNEAQLEKSRLLSDRFSAERPKGSFSTLEIQRTEQGDSAMYLCASSRPRRQDLQKTQYFGPGTRLLVL.

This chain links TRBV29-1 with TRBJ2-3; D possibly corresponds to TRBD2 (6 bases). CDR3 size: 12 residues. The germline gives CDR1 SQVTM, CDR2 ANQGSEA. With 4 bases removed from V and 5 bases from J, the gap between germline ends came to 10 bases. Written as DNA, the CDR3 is TGCAGCGTTGCACTAGCCGGAGATACGCAGTATTTT. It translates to CSVALAGDTQYF.

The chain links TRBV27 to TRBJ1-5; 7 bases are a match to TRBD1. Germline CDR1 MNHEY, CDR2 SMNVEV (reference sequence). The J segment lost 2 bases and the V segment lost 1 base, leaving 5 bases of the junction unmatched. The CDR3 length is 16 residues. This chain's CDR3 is CASSLLQGRGNQPQHF. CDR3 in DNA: TGTGCCAGCAGTTTATTACAGGGGAGAGGCAATCAGCCCCAGCATTTT.

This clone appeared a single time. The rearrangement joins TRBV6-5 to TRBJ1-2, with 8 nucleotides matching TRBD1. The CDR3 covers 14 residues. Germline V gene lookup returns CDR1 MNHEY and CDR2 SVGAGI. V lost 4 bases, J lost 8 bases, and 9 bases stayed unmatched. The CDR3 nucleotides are TGTGCCAGCAGTTCCACTACAGGGGGGTCCGGCTACACCTTC. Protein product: CASSSTTGGSGYTF.

In DNA, the CDR3 is TGTGCCAGCAGTGCCGGACAGGGAATGAACACTGAAGCTTTCTTT. Translated: CASSAGQGMNTEAFF. The chain has TRBV6-5 and TRBJ1-1, with TRBD1 identical over 8 bases. CDR1 and CDR2 from the germline V gene are MNHEY and SVGAGI. The junction had 5 bases not matched to a gene; V was cut back by 5 bases and J by 0 bases. The CDR3 runs to 15 residues.